This is a list of T cell receptor beta chains from one sample in a study of post-analysis software for immune sequencing data. TCRdb called the PCR reads again in MiXCR, with one record for every CDR3 protein. The sample shows 550,000 to 700,000 distinct CDR3 sequences, around 40% of them seen only once. Sequenced material: blood. Every receptor here comes from a girl aged 10 to 17 with multiple sclerosis. Each CDR3 is given with its conserved first and last residue. A D gene is named only where the DNA matches it firmly. Clone size appears in some rows only: once, few, many, or a class for an expanded clone.

abundance,j_gene,d_gene,v_gene,CDR3aa,CDR3nt
few,TRBJ2-5,TRBD2,TRBV4-2,CASSYGTSGRETQYF,TGTGCCAGCAGTTACGGGACTAGCGGGAGAGAGACCCAGTACTTC
NA,TRBJ2-7,NA,TRBV4-1,CASSQAEEQYF,TGCGCCAGCAGCCAAGCTGAGGAGCAGTACTTC
few,TRBJ2-1,NA,TRBV12-3/TRBV12-4,CASSQRNYEQFF,TGTGCCAGCAGTCAGCGGAACTATGAGCAGTTCTTC
NA,TRBJ1-5,TRBD1,TRBV7-2,CASSLFAGQGLQPQHF,TGTGCCAGCAGCTTATTTGCGGGACAGGGGCTTCAGCCCCAGCATTTT
NA,TRBJ1-2,TRBD1,TRBV3-1,CASSQDYQGAGRGYTF,TGTGCCAGCAGCCAAGATTACCAGGGGGCGGGTCGAGGCTACACCTTC
NA,TRBJ2-4,NA,TRBV3-1,CASSQADGLNIQYF,TGTGCCAGCAGCCAGGCGGACGGTCTAAACATTCAGTACTTC
NA,TRBJ2-6,NA,TRBV6-2/TRBV6-3,CASSYGGANVLTF,TGTGCCAGCAGTTACGGGGGGGCCAACGTCCTGACTTTC
few,TRBJ2-4,TRBD1,TRBV7-2,CASSLEGGRGIQYF,TGTGCCAGCAGCTTAGAAGGGGGCCGAGGGATTCAGTACTTC
NA,TRBJ2-1,NA,TRBV9,CASSGGASASLGNEQFF,TGTGCCAGCAGCGGTGGGGCTAGCGCTTCCCTGGGCAATGAGCAGTTCTTC
NA,TRBJ2-7,TRBD1,TRBV5-1,CASSSLQQGVYEQYF,TGCGCCAGCAGCAGCCTTCAGCAGGGGGTGTACGAGCAGTACTTC
NA,TRBJ2-7,NA,TRBV12-3/TRBV12-4,CASSPFLTGSYEQYF,TGTGCCAGCAGTCCCTTCCTCACAGGGTCCTACGAGCAGTACTTC
NA,TRBJ2-1,TRBD2,TRBV3-1,CASSPEPGLGGGNEQFF,TGTGCCAGCAGCCCAGAACCGGGACTAGGAGGGGGGAATGAGCAGTTCTTC
NA,TRBJ2-5,NA,TRBV29-1,CSVEPGTQETQYF,TGCAGCGTTGAGCCGGGAACGCAAGAGACCCAGTACTTC
NA,TRBJ2-5,NA,TRBV10-3,CAISDGQGETQYF,TGTGCCATCAGTGATGGGCAAGGCGAGACCCAGTACTTC
NA,TRBJ1-5,NA,TRBV27,CASADNYSNQPQHF,TGTGCCAGCGCTGACAATTATAGCAATCAGCCCCAGCATTTT
NA,TRBJ2-1,NA,TRBV3-1,CASSQVGISYNEQFF,TGTGCCAGCAGCCAAGTGGGCATTTCCTACAATGAGCAGTTCTTC
few,TRBJ2-1,TRBD2,TRBV4-2,CASSQGSSLAEDYNEQFF,TGTGCCAGCAGCCAAGGGTCTTCGCTAGCGGAGGACTACAATGAGCAGTTCTTC
NA,TRBJ2-1,NA,TRBV7-9,CASSLRGDLFNEQFF,TGTGCCAGCAGCTTAAGGGGTGATCTATTCAATGAGCAGTTCTTC
NA,TRBJ2-7,NA,TRBV12-3/TRBV12-4,CASSFYETGPYEQYF,TGTGCCAGCAGTTTTTACGAGACAGGACCCTACGAGCAGTACTTC
NA,TRBJ2-5,NA,TRBV20-1,CSARFSWTQYF,TGCAGTGCTAGATTTTCTTGGACCCAGTACTTC
NA,TRBJ2-2,NA,TRBV27,CASSRGGELFF,TGTGCCAGCAGCAGAGGCGGGGAGCTGTTTTTT
NA,TRBJ2-3,TRBD2,TRBV10-3,CAITGGAADTQYF,TGTGCCATCACCGGGGGGGCAGCAGATACGCAGTATTTT
few,TRBJ2-1,NA,TRBV5-5,CASSLVGYETENEQFF,TGTGCCAGCAGCTTGGTGGGCTACGAGACGGAAAATGAGCAGTTCTTC